This TCR beta chain is from a study of OX40 agonist ivuxolimab in advanced cancers. About the research overall: Partial responses were achieved by three patients, of whom one had hepatocellular carcinoma and two had cutaneous melanoma. Study-level results: CD8+ T cells (on average) carried more expanded clones than CD4+ T cells.

The repertoire was sequenced with immunoSEQ multiplex PCR; TCRdb's copy has only in-frame clones and lacks some. The profile shows 90,000 to 100,000 clones, about 85% of them singletons. Trimming pared 2 bases from V and 7 bases from J, leaving 14 bases between. The CDR3 has 14 residues. Germline loops: CDR1 PRHDT, CDR2 FYEKMQ (reference sequence). With respect to this clone: Its antigen is as yet unknown.

Systemic immunosuppression or autoimmune disease history was grounds to exclude patients. This clonotype was sampled from an adult with an advanced solid tumor such as melanoma, head and neck, liver or kidney cancer. This sample comprised CD4+ or CD8+ T cells sorted from blood, obtained in a trial of the OX40 agonist ivuxolimab. The rearrangement uses TRBV13 and TRBJ1-1; D not certain. CDR3 nucleotide sequence: TGTGCCAGCAGCTTACCAGACCGACCGTTTGAAGCTTTCTTT. As protein: CASSLPDRPFEAFF.